One T cell receptor (beta chain) is described in this entry. Living in roughly 23 US areas, the participants were between roughly 18 and 95 years of age. The study assigned cohorts using participant-reported clinical history. This CDR3 spans 13 amino acids. V lost 2 bases and J lost 9; bases outside the gene matches: 6. Germline V gene lookup returns CDR1 SGHAT and CDR2 FQDESV (reference sequence). The sample is drawn from a study of blood T cell repertoires in COVID-19. Overall study: The United States, Italy and Spain were the sources of the acute and convalescent COVID-19 samples.

The data were produced by immunoSEQ multiplex PCR, yet TCRdb's version contains in-frame clones alone and is incomplete. The sample has fewer than 400,000 clones, 90% to 95% seen once; the top ten hold 3% to 5%. Source material: PBMCs or T cells enriched from blood (not recorded which). The receptor was isolated from a young woman who had been exposed to COVID-19. J is TRBJ1-1 and V is TRBV11-1; TRBD1 matches at 7 bases. The CDR3 sequence is CASSLTTTGKAFF. CDR3 DNA: TGTGCCAGCAGCTTAACTACGACAGGGAAAGCTTTCTTT.